This T cell receptor (beta chain) was obtained from a study of CDR3 diversity in severe acne. MiXCR, applied by TCRdb to the PCR reads, yields one record per CDR3 protein. The top ten hold roughly 13% of the sample, which has about 84,000 distinct CDR3 sequences, under 65% seen once. The germline gives CDR1 SEHNR, CDR2 FQNEAQ (reference sequence). V dropped 5 bases and J dropped 0 bases, with 9 bases sitting between them. CDR3 length equals 14 residues. Sequencing used blood. J is TRBJ2-3 and V is TRBV7-9, with D possibly TRBD2 on 5 matching bases. The TCR sequence derives from a male donor in good health, without acne. CDR3 sequence: CASSPRGSTDTQYF. CDR3 sequence (DNA): TGTGCCAGCAGCCCCCGGGGTAGCACAGATACGCAGTATTTT.